This TCR beta chain derives from a study of CD8+CD57+ T cells in acquired aplastic anemia. Study information: An average of 3.2 ug of DNA was obtained from sorted CD4+ and CD8+ cells.

A remark on this clonotype: What it binds is not known.

TCR beta VDJ and CDR3 profiles were obtained from a genomic DNA template. TCRdb itself ran the reads through MiXCR, one entry per CDR3 protein. This sample has approximately 180,000 distinct CDR3 sequences, with 50% to 65% found just once. For sequencing, patients were chosen who had shown expansion of CD8+CD57+ cells by flow cytometry. Severe acquired aplastic anemia was diagnosed in all patients. No therapy was given to patients before blood sampling. General study results and limits: A set of twenty-nine CD8+ CDR3 sequences was shared between patients and controls, and these sequences appeared highly expressed in patients.

Sequenced material: sorted CD4+, CD8+, or CD8+CD57+ T cells (not recorded which) from PBMCs. The clonotype comes from a human donor with aplastic anemia.

Here the CDR3 DNA reads TGTGCCAGCAGCTTGGGGGGGGCGTATGGCTACACCTTC. Translation gives CASSLGGAYGYTF. This chain joins TRBV7-9 and TRBJ1-2; TRBD1 might be the D (6 bases). The CDR3 contains 13 residues. From germline, CDR1 is SEHNR and CDR2 FQNEAQ (reference sequence). V lost 3 bases and J lost 5, with 10 bases in between.